This note documents a single T cell receptor (beta chain) sequence. Antigen: not known. The sample carries other DNA sequences with the same CDR3. This record belongs to a study of cytomegalovirus exposure and HLA in healthy donors. Findings and caveats of the study: Earlier analysis looked at TCR beta V segments, and most were productive about 87% or about 30% of the time. In a later analysis, HLA-associated TCR beta chains were more clonally expanded than equally common others. There was a cluster of highly shared sequence variants that was likely a sequencing artifact.

Primers: 60 Vbeta forward and 13 Jbeta reverse. Only in-frame clones appear in the TCRdb table, and some are missing; sequencing was by immunoSEQ multiplex PCR. Of about 200,000 clones listed, about 87% are singletons. This CDR3 contains 15 residues. Looked up from germline, CDR1 is SQVTM and CDR2 is ANQGSEA. With 6 bases clipped from V and 0 bases from J, the junction kept 8 bases outside the gene matches. The sequenced sample consisted of PBMCs. This receptor was identified in a man aged 25-45 years in good health and CMV-seronegative. The chain has TRBV29-1 and TRBJ2-4; TRBD1 agrees at 7 bases. CDR3 residues: CSVEKGGLAKNIQYF. Written as DNA, the CDR3 is TGCAGCGTCGAAAAAGGGGGCCTAGCCAAAAACATTCAGTACTTC.